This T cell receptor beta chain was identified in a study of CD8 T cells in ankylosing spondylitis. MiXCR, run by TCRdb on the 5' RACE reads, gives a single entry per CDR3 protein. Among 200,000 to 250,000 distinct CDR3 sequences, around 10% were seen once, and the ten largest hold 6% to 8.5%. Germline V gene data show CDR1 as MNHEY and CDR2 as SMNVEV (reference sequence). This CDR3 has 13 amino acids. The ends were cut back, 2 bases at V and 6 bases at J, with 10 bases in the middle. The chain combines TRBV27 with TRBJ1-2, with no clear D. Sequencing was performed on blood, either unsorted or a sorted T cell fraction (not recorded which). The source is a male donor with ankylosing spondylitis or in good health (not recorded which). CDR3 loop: CASSLNGYDGYTF. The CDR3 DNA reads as TGTGCCAGCAGTTTAAACGGTTACGATGGCTACACCTTC.